This T cell receptor (beta chain) was documented in a study of vaccination and CD4 T cells after COVID-19 (dated by TCRdb to between 2021 and 2024). At the level of the whole study: Convalescent patients had a positive SARS-CoV-2 result on nasal swab PCR, and of these patients, nine had mild disease and one had severe disease. The convalescent cohort comprised six males and four females, including two Hispanic individuals, seven Caucasians, two Asians and one multiracial person. Two doses of either the Pfizer-BioNTech BNT162b2 vaccine (n=8) or the Moderna mRNA-1273 vaccine (n=2) were administered to participants. Post-COVID blood samples from convalescent patients were collected a median of around 110 days after diagnosis, with a range of 35 to 161 days. Post-vaccine blood samples were taken a median of around 68 days after the second vaccine dose, with a range of about 12 to 250 days. Culture stimuli were overlapping spike peptide pools from SARS-CoV-2 and from the common cold coronaviruses HCoV-NL63, HCoV-OC43 and HCoV-229E. Control cultures used a CEFX viral epitope pool as positive control, an HIV-1 Nef peptide pool as negative control, or no peptide. In under twelve COVID-19 convalescent patients and a handful of infection-naive healthy vaccine recipients, researchers compared the spike-specific CD4+ TCR repertoire from before mRNA vaccination with the repertoire from after.

Preparation of the library involved PCR. TCR sequencing of DNA from cultured CD4+ T cells used the Oncomine TCR Beta short-read assay at the Johns Hopkins FTIC core. The QIAamp micro DNA kit was used to extract genomic DNA from the cultured CD4+ T cells. The Oncomine TCR Beta libraries from cultured CD4+ T cells were pooled using unique dual indexes and then sequenced on an Illumina iSeq 100. From the authors' description of their analysis: Non-productive sequences were removed, and CDR3s that did not start with C, did not end with F or W, or were shorter than 7 amino acids were discarded. Antigen-specific clonotypes were identified with the MANAFEST web application by comparing peptide-stimulated wells with reference and other culture wells. An FDR below 0.05, an odds ratio above 5, and a productive frequency above 0.1% in at least two of three replicate wells were required for clones to be considered positive. A clonotype counted as cross-reactive if it showed significant expansion both in the SARS-CoV-2 spike wells and in at least one common cold coronavirus spike condition. CDR3 homology was assessed with Levenshtein distances (stringdist) and unrooted phylogenetic trees (ape) in R version 3.6.1. The raw public reads went through TCRdb reprocessing: fastp at Q25, MiXCR clone calling, in-frame beta chains kept. For every CDR3 protein sequence, its rows merge into one entry that carries the most common genes and DNA. The V and J calls were not made by the authors but by TCRdb's processing. The table for this sample lists just under 20,000 distinct CDR3 sequences; roughly 63% of them were counted only once. The top ten clonotypes cover 7.8% of the sample.

V was cut back by 2 bases and J by 2 bases, leaving a gap of 11 bases between them. The CDR3 sequence holds 15 residues, the cysteine and phenylalanine included. Kept here is only the CDR3 DNA, which spans 45 bases and is read in frame from base 1. CDR1 MNHEY and CDR2 SMNVEV were looked up in the germline V gene (reference sequence). On this clonotype: What antigen it recognizes has not been identified. Base qualities are missing; no much larger clone stands one base away.

Reading the label with the study, this specimen's treatment or condition is: roughly 11-day PBMC culture with coronavirus spike peptide pools or control peptides (ViraFEST assay). The ViraFEST assay, used in the study, expanded antigen-specific T cells with peptide pools and then identified the expanded clonotypes through TCR sequencing. Positive SARS-CoV-2 PCR tests in the convalescent patients dated from March to December 2020, before Alpha, Beta and Delta variants emerged in the United States. Each well held roughly 2 million PBMCs cultured in IMDM containing around 5.1% human AB serum and roughly 10 IU/ml IL-2, with about 9.4 ug/ml peptide pools added. Half of the culture medium was replaced with fresh IL-2-containing medium on days 3 and 7. CD4+ T cells were isolated after around ten days of culture through negative selection using the EasySep CD4+ T cell isolation kit. PBMCs were separated from whole blood using Ficoll-Paque Plus gradient centrifugation and then either used fresh or cryopreserved at -140C. Each culture condition was generally run in triplicate wells.

Overall results and qualifications from the work: Nearly all vaccine-specific clones in convalescent patients (304 of 307) were mono-reactive for SARS-CoV-2 spike rather than cross-reactive with common cold coronaviruses. In convalescent patients, a median around 83% of post-vaccine SARS-CoV-2-reactive clones were detected only after vaccination, and vaccine-specific priming was suggested by this finding. The median number of SARS-CoV-2-reactive clonotypes rose from roughly 20 after infection to 38 after vaccination, but the change was not significant. The study included relatively few convalescent patients and did not analyze early timepoints after natural infection.

This receptor was taken from a human donor who had recovered from COVID-19. Sequenced: CD4+ T cells from blood, cultured in vitro. The rearrangement joined TRBV27 to TRBJ2-3, with no confidently assigned D gene. The bases read TGTGCCAGCAGTTTAGGGGTTTTGAACACAGATACGCAGTATTTT. Translated, it reads CASSLGVLNTDTQYF.